This entry features one T cell receptor beta chain sequence. Its antigen target is currently unknown. Base quality data are lacking; no much larger clone is found one base away. This sample is part of a study of blood T cell repertoires in COVID-19 (dated by TCRdb to about 2020). In terms of the full investigation: Samples covering the acute and convalescent phases of COVID-19 were provided by collaborators in the United States, Italy and Spain. The prospective study material was composed of cDNA or gDNA derived from T cells, B-cell-depleted T cells, or PBMCs. Deeply sampled blood TCRbeta repertoires from subjects exposed to, actively infected with, or recovered from COVID-19 were included in the dataset. The repertoires were released in a freely available public database meant as a resource for research on the immune response to SARS-CoV-2. Samples were obtained from the ongoing ImmuneRACE study (first 160 participants) and from 1,254 subjects provided by 6 global collaborators. The sample metadata nearly always contained a de-identified subject ID, COVID-19 status, age in years and sex. Where HLA class I and class II types were available, the types were taken from metadata supplied by the sample provider, not from assay-based typing.

One collaborating source in Seattle enrolled patients while the patients were actively infected and followed the patients over time throughout the course of disease. The collaborating institutions used their own protocols to collect whole blood in K2EDTA tubes. For TCRbeta analysis, collaborators shipped samples in one of three forms: frozen whole blood, isolated PBMCs, or DNA extracted from either of those sample types. TCRbeta CDR3 regions were amplified from genomic DNA by means of the immunoSEQ Assay, a bias-controlled multiplex PCR. The original pipeline was this. The number of nucleated cells in each sample was estimated from the amplification of reference gene primers within the assay. To quantify the absolute abundance of each unique TCRbeta CDR3 rearrangement, sequence reads were collapsed and filtered. Productive Simpson clonality was computed per sample as the square root of Simpson's diversity index over productive rearrangements. TCRdb provides this immuneACCESS table in a form limited to in-frame rearrangements. Some clones are lacking; in checked studies, under half of them reflect an unresolved V gene, and why the rest are absent is not known. The V and J calls and clone size were taken over from that table, and D and trimming were inferred from the DNA. The sample table lists about 360,000 clones, 80% to 90% of them with a count of one. Together, the top ten hold about 7.1% of the sample.

The germline ends are 17 bases apart after V is trimmed by 4 bases and J by 4 bases. The CDR3 runs 15 residues from the cysteine to the phenylalanine. Only the CDR3 DNA is retained, 45 bases long and in frame from the first base. CDR1 SGHDT and CDR2 YYEEEE were looked up in the germline V gene. The full study reports these points: The quantity of clinical and demographic metadata differed by source and by participant and was supplied without curation.

This TCR was sampled from a woman aged 55-69 years with COVID-19, enrolled during active disease. Sequenced input: peripheral blood. The receptor chain draws on TRBV5-6 and TRBJ1-2, with TRBD1 tentatively as D gene (5 bases match). The DNA reads TGTGCCAGCAGCCCCCTTTCCAGGGAACTCTATGGCTACACCTTC. It codes for CASSPLSRELYGYTF.